A selection of T cell receptor beta chains follows, all from one sample in a study of T cells in localized non-small cell lung cancer. Produced via immunoSEQ multiplex PCR; TCRdb's table is partial and in-frame only. This sample has around 9,000 clones, with 92% found just once. This specimen was peripheral blood, taken before any cancer treatment. The receptors were gathered from a woman between 40 and 69 years old with stage I squamous cell lung carcinoma. CDR3s include the opening cysteine and the closing phenylalanine or tryptophan. A D gene is named only where the DNA matches it firmly. Expanded clones get a size class; other rows say once, few or many, or leave the size out.

j_call v_call clone_size d_call cdr3_nt cdr3_aa
TRBJ1-2 TRBV7-2 - - TGTGCCAGCAGCTTAGATAGGTACTCCTCCGCTAACTATGGCTACACCTTC CASSLDRYSSANYGYTF
TRBJ1-4 TRBV6-1 - TRBD1 TGTGCCAGCTCTCAGGGGGCACTGAATGAAAAACTGTTTTTT CASSQGALNEKLFF
TRBJ1-2 TRBV18 - - TGTGCCAGCTCACCGGTCGGGACGTATGGCTACACCTTC CASSPVGTYGYTF
TRBJ2-7 TRBV30 - - TGTGCCTGGACCTCGACTGGGGGGCACGAGCAGTACTTC CAWTSTGGHEQYF
TRBJ2-2 TRBV7-8 - - TGTGCCAGCAGTACGAACACCGGGGAGCTGTTTTTT CASSTNTGELFF
TRBJ1-4 TRBV2 - - TGTGCCAGCAACCCATGGGGGACAAATCGGGAAAAACTGTTTTTT CASNPWGTNREKLFF
TRBJ1-2 TRBV18 once - TGTGCCAGCTCATCGTCTGGGACCAGAAACTATGGCTACACCTTC CASSSSGTRNYGYTF
TRBJ1-4 TRBV7-3 - - TGTGCCAGCAGTCCGGGACTTTCAACTAATGAAAAACTGTTTTTT CASSPGLSTNEKLFF
TRBJ1-2 TRBV7-2 - - TGTGCCAGCAGCTTAGCACAGAATGTTGGCTACACCTTC CASSLAQNVGYTF
TRBJ1-6 TRBV4-1 - - TGCGCCAGCAGCCAAGAGAGGGGCACATCGAGACCCCTCCACTTT CASSQERGTSRPLHF
TRBJ1-3 TRBV2 - - TGTGCCAGCATCAGGGACTCTGGAAACACCATATATTTT CASIRDSGNTIYF
TRBJ2-3 TRBV4-2 - TRBD2 TGTGCCAGCAGCCAAGGGCTAGCGGGGGGGACAGATACGCAGTATTTT CASSQGLAGGTDTQYF
TRBJ2-1 TRBV6-1 - TRBD2 TGTGCCAGCCGGAGAGGACTAGCGGGGGATCGAGGGGAGTTCTTC CASRRGLAGDRGEFF
TRBJ2-5 TRBV5-1 - - TGCGCCAGCAGCTCTGGACTGCCAGAAGAGACCCAGTACTTC CASSSGLPEETQYF
TRBJ2-1 TRBV14 - TRBD1 TGTGCCAGCAGCCAAGTGACAGGGCGGTTCGGTGAGCAGTTCTTC CASSQVTGRFGEQFF
TRBJ1-1 TRBV5-1 - - TGCGCCAGCAGCTCCGAAAATAATCGGGACACTGAAGCTTTCTTT CASSSENNRDTEAFF
TRBJ2-5 TRBV6-1 - - TGTGCCAGCAGTGAAAACAGGTTGGGCACAGAGACCCAGTACTTC CASSENRLGTETQYF
TRBJ2-3 TRBV5-1 once TRBD2 TGCGCCAGCAGCGTAATACTAGCGGGGGGCACAGATACGCAGTATTTT CASSVILAGGTDTQYF